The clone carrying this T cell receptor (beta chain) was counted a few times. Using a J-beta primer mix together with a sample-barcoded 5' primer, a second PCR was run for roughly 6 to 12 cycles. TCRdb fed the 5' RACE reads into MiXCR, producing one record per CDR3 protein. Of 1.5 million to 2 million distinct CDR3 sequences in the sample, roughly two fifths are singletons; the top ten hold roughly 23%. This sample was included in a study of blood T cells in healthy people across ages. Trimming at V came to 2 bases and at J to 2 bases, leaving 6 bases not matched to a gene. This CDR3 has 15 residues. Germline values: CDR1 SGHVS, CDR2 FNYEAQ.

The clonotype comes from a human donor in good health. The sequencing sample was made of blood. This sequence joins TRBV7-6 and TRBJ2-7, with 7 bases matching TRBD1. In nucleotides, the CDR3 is TGTGCCAGCAGCTTAAGACAGGGTCTGACCTACGAGCAGTACTTC. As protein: CASSLRQGLTYEQYF.